This T cell receptor (beta chain) was sequenced during a study of blood T cell repertoires in COVID-19. Across the study: T cells, B-cell-depleted T cells, or PBMCs provided the cDNA or gDNA that served as material.

V lost 2 bases and J lost 3, with 7 bases in between. The CDR3 runs to 13 residues. The germline gives CDR1 SGHAT, CDR2 FQNNGV. As originally analysed: Counts of nucleated cells, estimated from reference gene primer amplification, were obtained. Some clones are missing from TCRdb's copy, which holds only in-frame ones; the method was immunoSEQ multiplex PCR. That table is the source of V, J and clone size, and D and trimming were worked out from the DNA. The sample has about 200,000 clones; 80% to 90% are singletons. Recruits, aged roughly 18 to 95 years, lived in 20 to 30 US areas. The specimen was PBMCs or T cells enriched from blood (not recorded which). This chain connects TRBV11-2 to TRBJ1-2, with D tentatively TRBD1 (5 bases). The receptor was isolated from a woman in her fifties or sixties who had been exposed to COVID-19. Here the CDR3 reads CASSLQGYYGYTF. The DNA for the CDR3 is TGTGCCAGCAGCTTACAGGGTTACTATGGCTACACCTTC.